These T cell receptor beta chains were read from a single sample in a study of human T cells and chemical hapten exposure. MiXCR was run by TCRdb on the RACE reads, yielding one entry per CDR3 protein. The sample carries over 300,000 distinct CDR3 sequences, 5.1% recorded once. Sequencing used whole blood, obtained in connection with sensitization to the hapten diphenylcyclopropenone (DPC). The receptors here all came from a woman aged 45 to 65 with alopecia areata. Some clones in this sample may be carry-over from other donors' samples. Each CDR3 is given with its conserved first and last residue. A D gene is named only where the DNA matches it firmly. The size field is filled for only some rows; it gives once, few, many or a size class.

j_gene: TRBJ2-5
v_gene: TRBV4-2
abundance: many
d_gene: NA
CDR3nt: TGTGCCAGCAGGGGGGATGAAAGAGAGACCCAGTACTTC
CDR3aa: CASRGDERETQYF

j_gene: TRBJ2-1
v_gene: TRBV6-6
abundance: few
d_gene: TRBD1
CDR3nt: TGTGCCAGCAGTTACGGGACAGGGGTTGAGCAGTTCTTC
CDR3aa: CASSYGTGVEQFF

j_gene: TRBJ2-1
v_gene: TRBV23-1
abundance: many
d_gene: NA
CDR3nt: TGCGCCAGCAGTCCTCTCGTCCTCCGGGTGGACGTGGGGTTC
CDR3aa: CASSPLVLRVDVGF

j_gene: TRBJ1-1
v_gene: TRBV1
abundance: NA
d_gene: NA
CDR3nt: TGCACCAGCAGCCAGGATCTAAAAGGGGAAGCTTTCTTT
CDR3aa: CTSSQDLKGEAFF

j_gene: TRBJ2-1
v_gene: TRBV28
abundance: many
d_gene: TRBD2
CDR3nt: TGTGCCAGCAGTGGGGTACTAGCGGGATTCTACAATGAGCAGTTCTTC
CDR3aa: CASSGVLAGFYNEQFF

j_gene: TRBJ2-2
v_gene: TRBV6-1
abundance: few
d_gene: NA
CDR3nt: TGTGCCAGCACCCCGGTTACTCGGGACACCGGGGAGCTGTTTTTT
CDR3aa: CASTPVTRDTGELFF

j_gene: TRBJ2-7
v_gene: TRBV2
abundance: NA
d_gene: NA
CDR3nt: TGTGCCAGCGGGCCAGACTCCTACGAGCAGTACTTC
CDR3aa: CASGPDSYEQYF

j_gene: TRBJ2-3
v_gene: TRBV5-1
abundance: few
d_gene: NA
CDR3nt: TGCGCCAGCAGCTTTAACCCCACAGATACGCAGTATTTT
CDR3aa: CASSFNPTDTQYF

j_gene: TRBJ1-5
v_gene: TRBV18
abundance: few
d_gene: NA
CDR3nt: TGTGCCAGCTCACCACAAGCAGGGTATAGCAATCAGCCCCAGCATTTT
CDR3aa: CASSPQAGYSNQPQHF

j_gene: TRBJ2-7
v_gene: TRBV29-1
abundance: few
d_gene: TRBD1
CDR3nt: TGCAGCGTTGAAGAGAAAGGGGGCCACGAGCAGTACTTC
CDR3aa: CSVEEKGGHEQYF

j_gene: TRBJ2-3
v_gene: TRBV28
abundance: many
d_gene: TRBD2
CDR3nt: TGTGCCAGCAGTTTAGAGCTAGCGGGGTACACAGATACGCAGTATTTT
CDR3aa: CASSLELAGYTDTQYF

j_gene: TRBJ1-1
v_gene: TRBV6-1
abundance: few
d_gene: TRBD1
CDR3nt: TGTGCCAGCAGTGACGGGGGACAGGGTGACGGAAAGCCTGAAGCTTTCTTT
CDR3aa: CASSDGGQGDGKPEAFF

j_gene: TRBJ1-1
v_gene: TRBV30
abundance: NA
d_gene: NA
CDR3nt: TGTGCCTGGAGTGTAGGTATGACCTCCAACTCGGACACTGAAGCTTTCTTT
CDR3aa: CAWSVGMTSNSDTEAFF

j_gene: TRBJ2-2
v_gene: TRBV12-3/TRBV12-4
abundance: few
d_gene: TRBD1
CDR3nt: TGTGCCAGCAGTTTAGCGGGACAGGGATCCGGGGAGCTGTTTTTT
CDR3aa: CASSLAGQGSGELFF

j_gene: TRBJ2-3
v_gene: TRBV5-5
abundance: many
d_gene: TRBD1
CDR3nt: TGTGCCAGCAGCTTGATTTCAGGGGGCGGGATCGTCCGATCCACAGATACGCAGTATTTT
CDR3aa: CASSLISGGGIVRSTDTQYF

j_gene: TRBJ2-3
v_gene: TRBV29-1
abundance: many
d_gene: NA
CDR3nt: TGCAGCGCTGATACCTCCTCTAGCACAGATACGCAGTATTTT
CDR3aa: CSADTSSSTDTQYF